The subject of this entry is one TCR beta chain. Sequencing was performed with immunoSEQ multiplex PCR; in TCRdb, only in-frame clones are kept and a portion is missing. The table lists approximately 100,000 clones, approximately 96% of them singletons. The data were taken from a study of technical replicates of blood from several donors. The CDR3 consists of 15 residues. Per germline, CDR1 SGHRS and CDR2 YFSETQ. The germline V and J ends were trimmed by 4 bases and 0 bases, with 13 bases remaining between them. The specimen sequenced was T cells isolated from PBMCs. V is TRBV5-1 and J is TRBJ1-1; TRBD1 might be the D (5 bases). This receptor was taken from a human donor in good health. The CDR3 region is CASSSDSYLNTEAFF. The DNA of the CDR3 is TGCGCCAGCAGCAGTGACAGCTACCTGAACACTGAAGCTTTCTTT.